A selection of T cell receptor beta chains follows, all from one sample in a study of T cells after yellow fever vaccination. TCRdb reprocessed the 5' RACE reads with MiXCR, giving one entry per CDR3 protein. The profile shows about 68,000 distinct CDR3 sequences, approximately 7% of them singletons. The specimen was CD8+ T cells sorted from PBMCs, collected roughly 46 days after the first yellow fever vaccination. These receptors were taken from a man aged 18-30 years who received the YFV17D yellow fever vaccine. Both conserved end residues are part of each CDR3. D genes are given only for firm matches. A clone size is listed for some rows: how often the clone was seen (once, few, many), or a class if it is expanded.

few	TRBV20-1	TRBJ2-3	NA	TGCAGTGCCGAGGGTGATACGCAGTATTTT	CSAEGDTQYF
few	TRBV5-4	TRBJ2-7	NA	TGTGCCAGCAGCTTACAGGAGCGAGACTACGAGCAGTACTTC	CASSLQERDYEQYF
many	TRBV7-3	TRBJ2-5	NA	TGTGCCAGCAGCTCCATGGGGGCTTCGGGAGAGACCCAGTACTTC	CASSSMGASGETQYF
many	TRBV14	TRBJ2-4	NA	TGTGCCAGCAGCCAAGGAACAGGGCCCGAAAACATTCAGTACTTC	CASSQGTGPENIQYF
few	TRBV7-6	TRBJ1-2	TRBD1	TGTGCCAGCAGCTTAGGGACAGGGTATTATGGCTACACCTTC	CASSLGTGYYGYTF
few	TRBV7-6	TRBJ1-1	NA	TGTGCCAGCAGCTTACAGAGCCTGAACACTGAAGCTTTCTTT	CASSLQSLNTEAFF
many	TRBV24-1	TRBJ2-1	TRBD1	TGTGCCACCAGTGATCGGGACAGGGGCGACAATGAGCAGTTCTTC	CATSDRDRGDNEQFF
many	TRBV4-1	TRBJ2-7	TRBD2	TGCGCCAGCAGCCCACCCGGGAGGGGGGGCCTATACGAGCAGTACTTC	CASSPPGRGGLYEQYF
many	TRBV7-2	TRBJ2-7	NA	TGTGCCAGCAGCTTAACCCACTGGGAGCAGTACTTC	CASSLTHWEQYF
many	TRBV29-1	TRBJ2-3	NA	TGCAGCGTTGCCGTTTGGGATACGCAGTATTTT	CSVAVWDTQYF
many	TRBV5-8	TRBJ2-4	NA	TGTGCCAGCAGCGTACTTCAGGGTCAGTACTTC	CASSVLQGQYF
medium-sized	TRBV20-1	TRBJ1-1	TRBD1	TGCAGTGCTTGGACAGGGAACACTGAAGCTTTCTTT	CSAWTGNTEAFF
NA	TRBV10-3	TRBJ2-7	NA	TGTGCCATCAGCCAGGTTGGGTGGTACGAGCAGTACTTC	CAISQVGWYEQYF
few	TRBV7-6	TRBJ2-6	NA	TGTGCCAGCAGCTTAGTGTCTGGCCACAGGGTACTCGCTGGGGGGGCCAACGTCCTGACTTTC	CASSLVSGHRVLAGGANVLTF
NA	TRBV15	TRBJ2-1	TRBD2	TGTGCCACCAGCAGAGATCTGAGCGGGGGACGGAATGAGCAGTTCTTC	CATSRDLSGGRNEQFF
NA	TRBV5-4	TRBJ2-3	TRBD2	TGTGCCAGCAGCCAGCGGGGGGCGAGCACAGATACGCAGTATTTT	CASSQRGASTDTQYF
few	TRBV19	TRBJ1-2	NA	TGTGCCAGTAGTGAGTTTGCTAACTATGGCTACACCTTC	CASSEFANYGYTF
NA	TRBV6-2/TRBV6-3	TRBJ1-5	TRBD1	TGTGCCAGCACCTCAGGGGGTTTCGGGAGCAATCAGCCCCAGCATTTT	CASTSGGFGSNQPQHF
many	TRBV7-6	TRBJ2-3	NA	TGTGCCAGCAGCCCCGGGGGGCCGGGAACAGATACGCAGTATTTT	CASSPGGPGTDTQYF
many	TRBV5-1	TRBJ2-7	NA	TGCGCCAGCAGCTTGTTCCCGACAGAGTCCTACGAGCAGTACTTC	CASSLFPTESYEQYF
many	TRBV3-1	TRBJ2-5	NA	TGTGCCAGCAGCCAAGGGAAGTCACTCAACCGGGAGACCCAGTACTTC	CASSQGKSLNRETQYF
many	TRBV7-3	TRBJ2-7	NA	TGTGCCAGCAGCTCCTCAAACAGGGTCGAGCAGTACTTC	CASSSSNRVEQYF
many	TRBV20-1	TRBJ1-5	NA	TGCAGTGCTAGGAAGGACAGCCCCAAGGAACCCCAGCATTTT	CSARKDSPKEPQHF
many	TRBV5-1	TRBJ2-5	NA	TGCGCCAGCAGCCCCTCCGAGGAGACCCAGTACTTC	CASSPSEETQYF
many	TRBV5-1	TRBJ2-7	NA	TGCGCCAGCAGCCCCGGGACGGTCTACGAGCAGTACTTC	CASSPGTVYEQYF
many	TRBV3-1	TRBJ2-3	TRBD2	TGTGCCAGCAGCCAAGGGCTAGCGGGGGCCTCTAGCACAGATACGCAGTATTTT	CASSQGLAGASSTDTQYF
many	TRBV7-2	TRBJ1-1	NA	TGTGCCAGCAGCTTGGGGGAGCCTGAAGCTTTCTTT	CASSLGEPEAFF